Listed below are T cell receptor beta chains from one sample, sequenced in a study of CD8 T cells in ankylosing spondylitis. Via MiXCR, TCRdb re-called the 5' RACE reads, giving one row per CDR3 protein. Found here are some 840,000 distinct CDR3 sequences, 12% of them singletons; the top ten hold 0.51%. The specimen sequenced was blood, either unsorted or a sorted T cell fraction (not recorded which). The receptors derive from a male donor with ankylosing spondylitis. CDR3s include the opening cysteine and the closing phenylalanine or tryptophan. A D gene is named only where the DNA matches it firmly. Some rows mark clone size as missing; the rest say once, few, many or name a class of expanded clone.

V: TRBV7-2; D: TRBD2; J: TRBJ2-1; size: .; CDR3: CASSLASGTSALNEQFF; DNA: TGTGCCAGCAGCTTAGCCTCCGGGACTAGCGCACTCAATGAGCAGTTCTTC
V: TRBV20-1; D: .; J: TRBJ1-1; size: many; CDR3: CSARETGKKGYTEAFF; DNA: TGCAGTGCTAGAGAAACAGGGAAGAAAGGTTACACTGAAGCTTTCTTT
V: TRBV7-6; D: .; J: TRBJ2-2; size: .; CDR3: CASSLYAGHRRELFF; DNA: TGTGCCAGCAGCTTATATGCCGGACACCGACGGGAGCTGTTTTTT
V: TRBV6-2/TRBV6-3; D: .; J: TRBJ1-5; size: few; CDR3: CASSYLGLSGGRPQHF; DNA: TGTGCCAGCAGTTACTTGGGTCTTTCCGGCGGTCGGCCCCAGCATTTT
V: TRBV6-2/TRBV6-3; D: .; J: TRBJ2-7; size: .; CDR3: CASSGDSREQYF; DNA: TGTGCCAGCAGTGGGGACTCCCGCGAGCAGTACTTC
V: TRBV4-1; D: .; J: TRBJ2-1; size: .; CDR3: CASRPVWRTYNEQFF; DNA: TGCGCCAGCAGACCCGTATGGAGGACCTACAATGAGCAGTTCTTC
V: TRBV6-1; D: .; J: TRBJ1-4; size: .; CDR3: CASSERGAREKLFF; DNA: TGTGCCAGCAGTGAAAGGGGCGCGAGAGAAAAACTGTTTTTT
V: TRBV5-1; D: .; J: TRBJ2-5; size: few; CDR3: CASSFGGHYQETQYF; DNA: TGCGCCAGCAGCTTCGGGGGACACTACCAAGAGACCCAGTACTTC
V: TRBV20-1; D: .; J: TRBJ2-7; size: few; CDR3: CSARESSSYEQYF; DNA: TGCAGTGCTAGAGAATCAAGCTCCTACGAGCAGTACTTC
V: TRBV6-1; D: TRBD1; J: TRBJ2-1; size: .; CDR3: CASRFTRQGFHEQFF; DNA: TGTGCCAGCAGATTCACAAGACAGGGGTTCCATGAGCAGTTCTTC
V: TRBV28; D: .; J: TRBJ1-6; size: few; CDR3: CASSLDRPYNSPLHF; DNA: TGTGCCAGCAGTTTAGACCGGCCCTATAATTCACCCCTCCACTTT
V: TRBV20-1; D: .; J: TRBJ2-7; size: .; CDR3: CSASRLSPTPSNEQYF; DNA: TGCAGTGCTAGTAGGCTATCCCCAACCCCTTCGAACGAGCAGTACTTC
V: TRBV6-6; D: .; J: TRBJ2-7; size: few; CDR3: CASSYAVAYEQYF; DNA: TGTGCCAGCAGTTACGCCGTCGCCTACGAGCAGTACTTC
V: TRBV5-1; D: .; J: TRBJ2-2; size: few; CDR3: CASSLRRQVNTGELFF; DNA: TGCGCCAGCAGCTTGAGGCGCCAGGTGAACACCGGGGAGCTGTTTTTT
V: TRBV7-2; D: .; J: TRBJ1-2; size: many; CDR3: CASSLDEDGGYTF; DNA: TGTGCCAGCAGCTTAGACGAAGATGGAGGCTACACCTTC